This TCR beta chain was identified during a study of cytomegalovirus exposure and HLA in healthy donors. The wider study: A previous analysis identified approximately 120 million unique TCR beta sequences derived from around 200 million T cells.

Germline values: CDR1 MNHEY, CDR2 SVGAGI. The CDR3 has 15 residues. Amplification used 60 Vbeta primers and 13 Jbeta primers. Sequencing was performed with immunoSEQ multiplex PCR; in TCRdb, only in-frame clones are kept and a portion is missing. The sample contains some 120,000 clones, roughly two thirds of which appear only once. The study's findings and limits: Specific recognition of CMV antigens was confirmed in vitro for three chains (all CMV-associated). In a later analysis, common viral pathogens appeared linked to several of the most significant clusters.

A word on this clone: Its matching antigen is unknown. One junction end does not reproduce the germline sequence, and a read error may be involved.

The sequence derives from a man under 40 in good health and CMV-seropositive. Sequencing was done on a sample of PBMCs. This rearrangement joins TRBV6-5 to TRBJ1-1; D unresolved. CDR3 nucleotides: TGTGCCAGCAGCTTATCCCCGGCATATTCCACCGGGATCCAATTT. Translating gives CASSLSPAYSTGIQF.